The source of this T cell receptor (beta chain) is a study of glioma-infiltrating T cells. Study observations and caveats: Tissue-blood divergence was below expectation in non-neoplastic patients, above in gliomas.

On this clonotype itself: What it recognizes is unknown.

J gave up 2 bases and V 5 bases, and 4 bases lay outside the gene matches. CDR1 MNHNY and CDR2 SVGAGI come from the germline V gene (reference sequence). The CDR3 is made up of 15 amino acids. The iRepertoire nested amplicon-rescue multiplex PCR amplified TCR alpha and beta CDR3s from RNA. TCRdb ran MiXCR on the multiplex PCR reads and lists one entry per CDR3 protein. The table lists about 130,000 distinct CDR3 sequences, under 30% of them singletons. This sequence originates from a human donor with low-grade glioma or glioblastoma, undergoing nonglioma brain surgery, or in good health (not recorded which). The gene calls are TRBV6-6 and TRBJ1-5; TRBD1 matches 9 bases. Sequencing input: glioma tissue, nonneoplastic brain tissue, or PBMCs (not recorded which). CDR3 loop: CASSLRTGGNQPQHF. The CDR3 DNA is TGTGCCAGCAGTCTACGGACAGGGGGCAATCAGCCCCAGCATTTT.